A selection of T cell receptor beta chains follows, all from one sample in a study of shared clonotypes between healthy human individuals. Only in-frame clones appear in the TCRdb table, and some are missing; sequencing was by immunoSEQ multiplex PCR. Of about 2.5 million clones in the sample, 85% to 95% were seen once. The sequenced sample consisted of naive CD4+ T cells from PBMCs. The receptors were gathered from a man aged 18-30 years in good health. Some clones in this sample may be carry-over from other donors' samples. Both conserved end residues are part of each CDR3. D genes are given only for firm matches. Expanded clones get a size class; other rows say once, few or many, or leave the size out.

clone_size j_call d_call v_call cdr3_length cdr3_nt cdr3_aa
. TRBJ1-3 . TRBV11-1 14 TGTGCCAGCAGCTTAATGGAGTCTGGAAACACCATATATTTT CASSLMESGNTIYF
. TRBJ2-1 TRBD2 TRBV9 14 TGTGCCAGCAGCGTGGGACTAGCGGGAGATGAGCAGTTCTTC CASSVGLAGDEQFF
. TRBJ2-7 TRBD2 TRBV7-9 15 TGTGCCAGCAGCTTAGTGAGCGGGAGGGCACTCGAGCAGTACTTC CASSLVSGRALEQYF
. TRBJ2-1 . TRBV9 12 TGTGCCAGCAGCACGATTACCAATGAGCAGTTCTTC CASSTITNEQFF
. TRBJ2-5 TRBD2 TRBV29-1 14 TGCAGCGCCACTACTAGCGGGAAACAAGAGACCCAGTACTTC CSATTSGKQETQYF
. TRBJ2-5 TRBD2 TRBV11-2 15 TGTGCCAGCAGCCCCCACGGGACTAGCCAAGAGACCCAGTACTTC CASSPHGTSQETQYF
. TRBJ1-2 . TRBV6-6 14 TGTGCCAGCAGTACGGGACTTTATTTCTATGGCTACACCTTC CASSTGLYFYGYTF
. TRBJ1-2 . TRBV5-4 14 TGTGCCAGCAGCCGGGACGGGTCTAACTATGGCTACACCTTC CASSRDGSNYGYTF
. TRBJ2-1 TRBD2 TRBV7-9 19 TGTGCCAGCAGCGCCCGGACTAGCGGGAGGGCCATCTCCTACAATGAGCAGTTCTTC CASSARTSGRAISYNEQFF
. TRBJ2-7 . TRBV6-6 13 TGTGCCAGCAGTTACCGGGAGAACTACGAGCAGTACTTC CASSYRENYEQYF
. TRBJ1-4 . TRBV28 15 TGTGCCAGCACAAGAGGGGGGAGCCCTAATGAAAAACTGTTTTTT CASTRGGSPNEKLFF
few TRBJ1-1 . TRBV7-2 14 TGTGCCAGCAGCTTAGCGAACAGCAACACTGAAGCTTTCTTT CASSLANSNTEAFF
. TRBJ2-3 TRBD1 TRBV30 17 TGTGCCTGGACCGGGACAGGAAGGTCGCTTGGGACAGATACGCAGTATTTT CAWTGTGRSLGTDTQYF
. TRBJ2-5 . TRBV5-1 17 TGCGCCAGCAGCTTTGGTCTCGGTGACACCCGACAAGAGACCCAGTACTTC CASSFGLGDTRQETQYF
. TRBJ1-4 TRBD1 TRBV30 15 TGTGCCTGGAGTCCCGACAGGGCCTCGGTTGAAAAACTGTTTTTT CAWSPDRASVEKLFF
. TRBJ2-1 TRBD2 TRBV10-3 20 TGTGCCATCAGGACCGTAGCGGGAGAGGGGGGGAAATACTCCTACAATGAGCAGTTCTTC CAIRTVAGEGGKYSYNEQFF
. TRBJ1-3 . TRBV6-6 16 TGTGCCAGCAGTTACTCGACTCCTCTCTCTGGAAACACCATATATTTT CASSYSTPLSGNTIYF
. TRBJ2-7 . TRBV5-1 12 TGCGCCAGCAGCTTGAAGGGGATCGAGCAGTACTTC CASSLKGIEQYF
. TRBJ1-1 . TRBV19 15 TGTGCCAGTAGTATGGGCGGACAGCCAAACACTGAAGCTTTCTTT CASSMGGQPNTEAFF
. TRBJ2-7 . TRBV4-2 15 TGTGCCAGCAGTCGTACCGGGATGGGGTCTTACGAGCAGTACTTC CASSRTGMGSYEQYF
. TRBJ1-4 . TRBV2 15 TGTGCCAGCAGGGGACGGACAGATGGGAGTGAAAAACTGTTTTTT CASRGRTDGSEKLFF
. TRBJ1-2 TRBD1 TRBV14 13 TGTGCCAGCAGCCCAGGGGGGAACTATGGCTACACCTTC CASSPGGNYGYTF
. TRBJ2-2 . TRBV7-2 17 TGTGCCAGCAGCTTGGCAAACCCGGGGAGAGCGGGTATGAAGCTGTTTTTT CASSLANPGRAGMKLFF
. TRBJ2-5 TRBD2 TRBV18 16 TGTGCCAGCTCACCACGTCTCGGGAGGGCCGGAGAGACCCAGTACTTC CASSPRLGRAGETQYF
. TRBJ1-1 TRBD1 TRBV27 15 TGTGCCAGCAGACCACTGGGACAGGGGAACACTGAAGCTTTCTTT CASRPLGQGNTEAFF
. TRBJ2-5 . TRBV5-1 15 TGCGCCAGCAGCTTGCCGGCGGGTTTACAAGAGACCCAGTACTTC CASSLPAGLQETQYF
. TRBJ2-3 TRBD2 TRBV28 15 TGTGCCAGCAGTTTAATGGGCGGGAGCGGGGATACGCAGTATTTT CASSLMGGSGDTQYF
. TRBJ2-3 . TRBV11-3 14 TGTGCCAGCAGCTACGGGGGCTCCACAGATACGCAGTATTTT CASSYGGSTDTQYF
. TRBJ2-1 TRBD1 TRBV30 13 TGTGCCTGGAGGTCACAGGGGGTGGCTGAGCAGTTCTTC CAWRSQGVAEQFF
. TRBJ2-6 . TRBV28 15 TGTGCCAGCAGTTCCCTGGGTGGTGGGGCCAACGTCCTGACTTTC CASSSLGGGANVLTF
. TRBJ1-4 . TRBV11-2 16 TGTGCCAGCAGCAGGTTCGGGCAGTCTGATCGAGAAAAACTGTTTTTT CASSRFGQSDREKLFF
. TRBJ2-5 TRBD1 TRBV9 17 TGTGCCAGCAGCGTAGGTGAGGGGGACAGGCCCGGGGAGACCCAGTACTTC CASSVGEGDRPGETQYF
. TRBJ2-7 . TRBV15 14 TGTGCCACCAGCACCCCCGACAATAACTACGAGCAGTACTTC CATSTPDNNYEQYF
. TRBJ1-2 . TRBV6-5 15 TGTGCCAGCAGTTACCTTAGGGAGGGGTTGGAAGGCTACACCTTC CASSYLREGLEGYTF
. TRBJ1-2 . TRBV18 12 TGTGCCAGCTCACCCAACAGCTATGGCTACACCTTC CASSPNSYGYTF
. TRBJ2-1 TRBD2 TRBV27 17 TGTGCCCTTGGCGGAGAGAGCGGGGGGAGCTCCTACAATGAGCAGTTCTTC CALGGESGGSSYNEQFF
. TRBJ2-5 . TRBV18 15 TGTGCCAGCTCACCAGATGGGCGAATAGGCGAGACCCAGTACTTC CASSPDGRIGETQYF
. TRBJ1-1 . TRBV5-4 14 TGTGCCAGCAGCTTGGAAGGGTCCGACACTGAAGCTTTCTTT CASSLEGSDTEAFF
once TRBJ2-5 TRBD2 TRBV28 15 TGTGCCAGCAGCCCGCCGACTAGCGGGACTGAGACCCAGTACTTC CASSPPTSGTETQYF
. TRBJ2-1 . TRBV4-3 16 TGCGCCAGCAGCCAAGAAGGGACGGCCTACTACAATGAGCAGTTCTTC CASSQEGTAYYNEQFF
. TRBJ2-6 . TRBV18 15 TGTGCCAGCTCACCCTTGGCAGCTGGGGCCAACGTCCTGACTTTC CASSPLAAGANVLTF
. TRBJ2-5 TRBD1 TRBV6-1 15 TGTGCCAGCAGTGATCCGGGACAGGGGATAGAGACCCAGTACTTC CASSDPGQGIETQYF
once TRBJ2-5 . TRBV27 14 TGTGCCAGCAGTCTAACAGGGAATAGGGAGACCCAGTACTTC CASSLTGNRETQYF
. TRBJ2-7 TRBD2 TRBV5-1 19 TGCGCCAGCAGCAAGGCCGGGACTAGCGGGAGTAAAACGGCCTACGAGCAGTACTTC CASSKAGTSGSKTAYEQYF
. TRBJ2-1 TRBD2 TRBV5-1 15 TGCGCCAGCAGCTTGGGAGTTAGCGGGAACAATGAGCAGTTCTTC CASSLGVSGNNEQFF
. TRBJ1-1 . TRBV6-5 15 TGTGCCAGCAGTTACGTATTAAGGGCGGGCACTGAAGCTTTCTTT CASSYVLRAGTEAFF
. TRBJ2-2 . TRBV7-9 16 TGTGCCAGCAGCCGGTCGGGGATCGGGAACACCGGGGAGCTGTTTTTT CASSRSGIGNTGELFF